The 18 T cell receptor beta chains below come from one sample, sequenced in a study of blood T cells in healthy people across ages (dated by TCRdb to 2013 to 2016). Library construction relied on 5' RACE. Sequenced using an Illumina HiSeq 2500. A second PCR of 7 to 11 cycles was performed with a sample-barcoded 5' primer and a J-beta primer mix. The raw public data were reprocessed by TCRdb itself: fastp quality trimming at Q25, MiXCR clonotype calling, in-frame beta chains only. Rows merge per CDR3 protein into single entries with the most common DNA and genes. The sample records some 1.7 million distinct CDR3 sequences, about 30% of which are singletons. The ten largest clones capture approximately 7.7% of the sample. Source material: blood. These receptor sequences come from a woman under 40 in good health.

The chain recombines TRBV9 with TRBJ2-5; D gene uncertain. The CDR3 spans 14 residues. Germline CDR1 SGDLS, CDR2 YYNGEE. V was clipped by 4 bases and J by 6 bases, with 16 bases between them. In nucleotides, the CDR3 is TGTGCCAGCAGCCCGACTGGAACCGGGCAGACCCAGTACTTC. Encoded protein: CASSPTGTGQTQYF.

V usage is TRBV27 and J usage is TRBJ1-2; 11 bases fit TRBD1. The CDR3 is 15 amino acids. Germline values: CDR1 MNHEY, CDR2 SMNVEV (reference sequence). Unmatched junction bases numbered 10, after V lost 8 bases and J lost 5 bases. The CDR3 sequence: CASSTRDRGKYGYTF. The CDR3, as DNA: TGTGCCAGCTCCACGAGGGACAGGGGGAAATATGGCTACACCTTC.

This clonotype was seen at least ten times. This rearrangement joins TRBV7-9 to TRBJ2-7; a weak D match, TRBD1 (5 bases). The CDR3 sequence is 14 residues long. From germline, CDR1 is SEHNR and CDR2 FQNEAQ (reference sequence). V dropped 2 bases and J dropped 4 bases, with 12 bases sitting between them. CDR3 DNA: TGTGCCAGCAGCTTATCGGTCAGGGAATACGAGCAGTACTTC. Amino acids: CASSLSVREYEQYF.

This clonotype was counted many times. CDR3 in DNA: TGCAGCGTTTCGGGATGGGGGCAGGAACAAGTCCGTTACGAGCAGTACTTC. Its protein is CSVSGWGQEQVRYEQYF. The chain is built from TRBV29-1 and TRBJ2-7; D might be TRBD1 (6 bases). Trimming removed 5 bases from V and 4 bases from J, with 27 bases in between. Germline-derived CDR1 and CDR2 are SQVTM and ANQGSEA. The CDR3 totals 17 residues.

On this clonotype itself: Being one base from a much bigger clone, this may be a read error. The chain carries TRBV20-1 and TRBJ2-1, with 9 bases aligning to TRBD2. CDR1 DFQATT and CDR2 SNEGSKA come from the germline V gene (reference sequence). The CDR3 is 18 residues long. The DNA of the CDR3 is TGCAGTGCCCCGGTTTCGAGCGGGGGGAAGAGCTCCTACAATGAGCAGGTCTTC. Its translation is CSAPVSSGGKSSYNEQVF.

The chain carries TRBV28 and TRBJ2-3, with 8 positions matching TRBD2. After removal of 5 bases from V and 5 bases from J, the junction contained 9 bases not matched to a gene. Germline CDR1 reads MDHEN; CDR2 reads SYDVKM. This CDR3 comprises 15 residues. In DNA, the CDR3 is TGTGCCAGCAGTGCCGAGCGGGAGTCCTTAGATACGCAGTATTTT. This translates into CASSAERESLDTQYF.

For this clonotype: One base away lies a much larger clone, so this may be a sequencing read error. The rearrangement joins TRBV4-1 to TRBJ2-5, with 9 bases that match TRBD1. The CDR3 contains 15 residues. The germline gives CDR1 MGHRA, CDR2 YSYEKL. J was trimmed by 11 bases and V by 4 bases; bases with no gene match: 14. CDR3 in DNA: TGCGCCAGCAGCCTTCAGAGTGGACAGGGGCGCAAGCAGTACTTC. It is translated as CASSLQSGQGRKQYF.

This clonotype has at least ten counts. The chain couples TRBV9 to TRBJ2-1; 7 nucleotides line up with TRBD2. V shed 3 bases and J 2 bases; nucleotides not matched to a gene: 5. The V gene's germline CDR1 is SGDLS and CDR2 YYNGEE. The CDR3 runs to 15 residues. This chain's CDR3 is CASSGGGSTYNEQFF. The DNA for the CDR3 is TGTGCCAGCAGCGGGGGGGGGTCAACCTACAATGAGCAGTTCTTC.

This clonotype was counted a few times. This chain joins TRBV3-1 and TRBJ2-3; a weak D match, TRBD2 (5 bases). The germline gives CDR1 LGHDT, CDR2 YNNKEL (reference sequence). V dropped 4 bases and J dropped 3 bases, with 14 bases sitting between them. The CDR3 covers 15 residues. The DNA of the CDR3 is TGTGCCAGCAGCCCCCTTGGCGAGGGAACAGATACGCAGTATTTT. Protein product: CASSPLGEGTDTQYF.

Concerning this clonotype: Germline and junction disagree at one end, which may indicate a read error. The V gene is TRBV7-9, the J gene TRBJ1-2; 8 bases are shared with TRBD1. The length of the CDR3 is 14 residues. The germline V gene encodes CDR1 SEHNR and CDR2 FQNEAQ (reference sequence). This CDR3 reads CASRDTDRENGYTF. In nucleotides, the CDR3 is TGCGCCAGCAGAGACACGGACAGGGAAAATGGCTACACCTTC.

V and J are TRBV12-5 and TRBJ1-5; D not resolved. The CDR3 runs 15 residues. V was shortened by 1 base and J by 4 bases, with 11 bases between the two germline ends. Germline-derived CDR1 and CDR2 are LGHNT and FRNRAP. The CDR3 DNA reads TGTGCTAGTGGTTTGGCCGGGGAAGGGAATCAGCCCCAGCATTTT. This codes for CASGLAGEGNQPQHF.

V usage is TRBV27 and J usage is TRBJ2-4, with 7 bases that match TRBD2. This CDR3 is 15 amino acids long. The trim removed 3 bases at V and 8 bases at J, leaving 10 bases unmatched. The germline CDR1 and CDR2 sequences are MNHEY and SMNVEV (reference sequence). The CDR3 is CASSFRGGPGDIQYF. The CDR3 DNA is TGTGCCAGCAGTTTCCGCGGGGGACCTGGGGACATTCAGTACTTC.

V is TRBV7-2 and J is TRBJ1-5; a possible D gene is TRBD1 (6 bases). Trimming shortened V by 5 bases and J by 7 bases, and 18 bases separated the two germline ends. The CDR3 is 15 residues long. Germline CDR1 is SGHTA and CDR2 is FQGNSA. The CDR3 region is CASSLTGKSSQPQHF. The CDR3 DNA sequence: TGTGCCAGCAGCCTAACAGGGAAATCGAGCCAGCCCCAGCATTTT.

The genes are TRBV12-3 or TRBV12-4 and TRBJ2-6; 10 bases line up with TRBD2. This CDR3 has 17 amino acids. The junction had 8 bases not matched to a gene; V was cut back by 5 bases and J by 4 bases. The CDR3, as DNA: TGTGCCAGCAGTCTACGGACTAGCGGAACGGGGGCCAACGTCCTGACTTTC. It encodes CASSLRTSGTGANVLTF.

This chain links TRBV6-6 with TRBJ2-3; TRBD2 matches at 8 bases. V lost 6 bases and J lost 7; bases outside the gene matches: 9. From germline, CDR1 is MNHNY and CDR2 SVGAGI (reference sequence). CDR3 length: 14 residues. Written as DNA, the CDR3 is TGTGCCAGCAGGCACCGGGAGGGAGTGAATACGCAGTATTTT. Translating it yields CASRHREGVNTQYF.

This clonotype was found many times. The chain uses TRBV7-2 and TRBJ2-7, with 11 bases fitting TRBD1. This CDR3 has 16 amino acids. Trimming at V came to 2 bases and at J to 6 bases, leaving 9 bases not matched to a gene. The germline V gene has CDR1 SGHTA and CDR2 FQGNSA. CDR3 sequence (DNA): TGTGCCAGCAGCTTAAAGGGCGGGACAGGGGGTCTCGAGCAGTACTTC. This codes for CASSLKGGTGGLEQYF.

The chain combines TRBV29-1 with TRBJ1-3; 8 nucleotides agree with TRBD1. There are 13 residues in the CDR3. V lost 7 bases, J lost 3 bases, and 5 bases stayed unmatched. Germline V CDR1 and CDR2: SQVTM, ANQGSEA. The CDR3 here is CSAYDRGGNTIYF. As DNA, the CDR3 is TGCAGCGCCTATGACAGGGGTGGAAACACCATATATTTT.

DNA of the CDR3: TGTGCCAGCAGTTTAACGGCGGCACAGGACTCCCAGCATTTT. It codes for CASSLTAAQDSQHF. The chain links TRBV28 to TRBJ1-5, with D possibly matching TRBD1 (5 bases). The CDR3 totals 14 residues. CDR1 and CDR2 (germline): MDHEN, SYDVKM. The V and J ends lost 2 bases and 11 bases respectively, with 16 bases between them.